This TCR beta chain appears in the sequencing data of a study of CD8 T cells in ankylosing spondylitis. Study results and limitations: A motif in TCR beta, a set of about 8 highly homologous variants, appeared characteristic of ankylosing spondylitis blood. Reactive arthritis synovial fluid and blood were previously reported to contain some motif variants.

One entry per CDR3 protein, called by TCRdb with MiXCR from the 5' RACE reads. The repertoire consists of under 950,000 distinct CDR3 sequences, with around 20% occurring once and the leading ten covering around 20%. V was pared by 0 bases and J by 7 bases, with 15 bases between. This CDR3 region has 15 residues. Germline V lookup: CDR1 SEHNR, CDR2 FQNEAQ (reference sequence). A few counts support this clonotype. Its antigen is as yet unknown. The sequence came from a male donor with ankylosing spondylitis. The specimen was blood, either unsorted or a sorted T cell fraction (not recorded which). V is TRBV7-9 and J is TRBJ1-2; weak D call: TRBD1 (5 bases). The CDR3 is CASSLAGAGHVGYTF. The CDR3, as DNA: TGTGCCAGCAGCTTAGCCGGCGCAGGGCACGTTGGCTACACCTTC. Drawing the rest from reference TRBV7-9 and TRBJ1-2, the complete variable domain is DTGVSQNPRHKITKRGQNVTFRCDPISEHNRLYWYRQTLGQGPEFLTYFQNEAQLEKSRLLSDRFSAERPKGSFSTLEIQRTEQGDSAMYLCASSLAGAGHVGYTFGSGTRLTVV.